The 14 T cell receptor beta chains below come from one sample, sequenced in a study of shared clonotypes between healthy human individuals. Clones were sequenced by immunoSEQ multiplex PCR, and TCRdb holds only the in-frame ones, with some missing. Here the sample spans fewer than 1.4 million clones, around 82% being singletons. The sequenced sample was memory CD4+ T cells from PBMCs. Subset denoted: CD45RA-negative fraction. The receptors stem from a man between 18 and 29 years old in good health. Some clones in this sample may be carry-over from other donors' samples.

This clone is a singleton in its sample. The chain links TRBV28 to TRBJ1-2, with 10 bases that match TRBD1. Germline V gene lookup returns CDR1 MDHEN and CDR2 SYDVKM. The length of the CDR3 is 15 residues. Here the CDR3 reads CGTGTGALGDYGYTF. CDR3 DNA: TGTGGCACCGGGACAGGGGCCCTGGGGGACTATGGCTACACCTTC.

The genes are TRBV28 and TRBJ2-5; 8 bases agree with TRBD1. The germline CDR1 and CDR2 sequences are MDHEN and SYDVKM. V lost 5 bases, J lost 13 bases, and 12 bases stayed unmatched. The CDR3 spans 13 residues. CDR3 sequence: CASSPPNRGTGYF. Written as DNA, the CDR3 is TGTGCCAGCAGTCCCCCAAACAGGGGGACGGGGTACTTC.

The chain combines TRBV4-3 with TRBJ2-1; possible D gene TRBD1, 5 bases. The CDR3 has 16 amino acids. The germline V gene has CDR1 LGHNA and CDR2 YSLEER. Trimming removed 0 bases from V and 4 bases from J, with 13 bases in between. The CDR3 is CASSQDQGENYNEQFF. In DNA form, the CDR3 reads TGCGCCAGCAGCCAAGATCAAGGGGAAAATTACAATGAGCAGTTCTTC.

Of note for this clone: This may be a read error: a much more frequent sequence differs by one nucleotide. Different DNA sequences within this sample yield the same CDR3. The CDR3: CASSLQMNTEAFF. In DNA, the CDR3 is TGTGCCAGCAGCCTACAGATGAACACTGAAGCTTTCTTT. This chain uses TRBV11-2 with TRBJ1-1; D is unclear. The V end was cut by 5 bases, the J end by 0 bases, with 7 bases between. This CDR3 is 13 amino acids long. From germline, CDR1 is SGHAT and CDR2 FQNNGV.

The chain is built from TRBV11-3 and TRBJ2-3; D is possibly TRBD2 (5 bases). The CDR3 totals 14 residues. Per germline, CDR1 SGHNT and CDR2 YENEEA. Trimming cost V 4 bases and J 7 bases, with 15 bases left between them. The DNA for the CDR3 is TGTGCCAGCAGCTCTAGGGCAGAGGGCAATACGCAGTATTTT. Translating it yields CASSSRAEGNTQYF.

The CDR3 loop is CASSLQAGGAGELFF. For the CDR3, the DNA is TGCGCCAGCAGCTTGCAGGCGGGAGGGGCCGGGGAGCTGTTTTTT. The V and J genes are TRBV5-1 and TRBJ2-2, with 9 bases lining up with TRBD2. From germline, CDR1 is SGHRS and CDR2 YFSETQ. The trim removed 1 base at V and 6 bases at J, leaving 4 bases unmatched. The length of the CDR3 is 15 residues.

The chain joins TRBV5-1 to TRBJ1-2; D may be TRBD1 (6 bases). Germline CDR1 SGHRS, CDR2 YFSETQ. The CDR3 is 15 residues long. V lost 3 bases and J lost 7, with 19 bases in between. In nucleotides, the CDR3 is TGCGCCAGCAGCTGGGCGGGCAGGGGAAGAAGTGGCTACACCTTC. This translates into CASSWAGRGRSGYTF.

CDR3 bases: TGTGCGACCCGACGCGATGGCTACACCTTC. As protein: CATRRDGYTF. The chain combines TRBV11-1 with TRBJ1-2; D remains ambiguous. Looked up from germline, CDR1 is SGHAT and CDR2 is FQDESV (reference sequence). The CDR3 runs to 10 residues.

For the CDR3, the DNA is TGTGCCAGCTCACCACCAAACAGGGGGCGCGGAACCGGGGAGCTGTTTTTT. Its protein is CASSPPNRGRGTGELFF. The chain carries TRBV18 and TRBJ2-2, with 9 bases aligning to TRBD1. V lost 0 bases to trimming and J lost 5 bases; unmatched junction nucleotides: 7. Looked up from germline, CDR1 is KGHSH and CDR2 is LQKENI. This CDR3 has 17 residues.

Concerning this clone: One junction end disagrees with the germline gene, perhaps due to a read error. The V call is TRBV28, the J call TRBJ2-7; TRBD1 agrees at 9 bases. Germline-derived CDR1 and CDR2 are MDHEN and SYDVKM. The CDR3 totals 14 residues. This chain's CDR3 is CASNLDYRGREQYF. CDR3 nucleotides: TGTGCCAGCAATTTAGATTACAGGGGGCGCGAGCAGTACTTC.

The V gene is TRBV5-1, the J gene TRBJ2-7; TRBD2 aligns across 7 bases. Per the germline V gene, CDR1 is SGHRS and CDR2 is YFSETQ. The CDR3 consists of 15 residues. After removal of 4 bases from V and 1 base from J, the junction contained 8 bases not matched to a gene. This CDR3 is CASSTLAGLSYEQYF. For the CDR3, the DNA is TGCGCCAGCAGCACCTTAGCGGGTCTGTCCTACGAGCAGTACTTC.

Note on this clone: This sample includes further DNA sequences coding for the same CDR3. The gene calls are TRBV7-2 and TRBJ2-5, with a weak D call TRBD2 (6 bases). V lost 3 bases and J lost 5, with 10 bases in between. CDR3 length: 13 amino acids. CDR1 is SGHTA, CDR2 FQGNSA, per germline. The CDR3 nucleotides read TGTGCCAGCAGCTTTAACCGGGGGGAGACCCAGTACTTC. Protein product: CASSFNRGETQYF. The variable domain in full, completed from reference TRBV7-2 and TRBJ2-5, reads GAGVSQSPSNKVTEKGKDVELRCDPISGHTALYWYRQSLGQGLEFLIYFQGNSAPDKSGLPSDRFSAERTGGSVSTLTIQRTQQEDSAVYLCASSFNRGETQYFGPGTRLLVL.

This sequence joins TRBV5-4 and TRBJ2-5; D may be TRBD1 (6 bases). Trimming took off 0 bases at V and 1 base at J, with 13 bases between the two ends. The germline CDR1 and CDR2 sequences are SGHNT and YYREEE (reference sequence). The CDR3 extends over 16 amino acids. In DNA, the CDR3 is TGTGCCAGCAGCTTGGTCTCGACAGGCCCCCAAGAGACCCAGTACTTC. This encodes CASSLVSTGPQETQYF. Combining the CDR3 with reference TRBV5-4 and TRBJ2-5 gives the whole variable domain ETGVTQSPTHLIKTRGQQVTLRCSSQSGHNTVSWYQQALGQGPQFIFQYYREEENGRGNFPPRFSGLQFPNYSSELNVNALELDDSALYLCASSLVSTGPQETQYFGPGTRLLVL.

The chain employs TRBV5-1 and TRBJ2-7, with D tentatively TRBD1 (6 bases). The CDR3 is 15 amino acids. Trimming pared 4 bases from V and 0 bases from J, leaving 14 bases between. CDR1 is SGHRS, CDR2 YFSETQ, per germline. CDR3 protein: CASSRTALGSYEQYF. The CDR3 nucleotides read TGCGCCAGCAGCCGGACAGCATTGGGCTCCTACGAGCAGTACTTC.